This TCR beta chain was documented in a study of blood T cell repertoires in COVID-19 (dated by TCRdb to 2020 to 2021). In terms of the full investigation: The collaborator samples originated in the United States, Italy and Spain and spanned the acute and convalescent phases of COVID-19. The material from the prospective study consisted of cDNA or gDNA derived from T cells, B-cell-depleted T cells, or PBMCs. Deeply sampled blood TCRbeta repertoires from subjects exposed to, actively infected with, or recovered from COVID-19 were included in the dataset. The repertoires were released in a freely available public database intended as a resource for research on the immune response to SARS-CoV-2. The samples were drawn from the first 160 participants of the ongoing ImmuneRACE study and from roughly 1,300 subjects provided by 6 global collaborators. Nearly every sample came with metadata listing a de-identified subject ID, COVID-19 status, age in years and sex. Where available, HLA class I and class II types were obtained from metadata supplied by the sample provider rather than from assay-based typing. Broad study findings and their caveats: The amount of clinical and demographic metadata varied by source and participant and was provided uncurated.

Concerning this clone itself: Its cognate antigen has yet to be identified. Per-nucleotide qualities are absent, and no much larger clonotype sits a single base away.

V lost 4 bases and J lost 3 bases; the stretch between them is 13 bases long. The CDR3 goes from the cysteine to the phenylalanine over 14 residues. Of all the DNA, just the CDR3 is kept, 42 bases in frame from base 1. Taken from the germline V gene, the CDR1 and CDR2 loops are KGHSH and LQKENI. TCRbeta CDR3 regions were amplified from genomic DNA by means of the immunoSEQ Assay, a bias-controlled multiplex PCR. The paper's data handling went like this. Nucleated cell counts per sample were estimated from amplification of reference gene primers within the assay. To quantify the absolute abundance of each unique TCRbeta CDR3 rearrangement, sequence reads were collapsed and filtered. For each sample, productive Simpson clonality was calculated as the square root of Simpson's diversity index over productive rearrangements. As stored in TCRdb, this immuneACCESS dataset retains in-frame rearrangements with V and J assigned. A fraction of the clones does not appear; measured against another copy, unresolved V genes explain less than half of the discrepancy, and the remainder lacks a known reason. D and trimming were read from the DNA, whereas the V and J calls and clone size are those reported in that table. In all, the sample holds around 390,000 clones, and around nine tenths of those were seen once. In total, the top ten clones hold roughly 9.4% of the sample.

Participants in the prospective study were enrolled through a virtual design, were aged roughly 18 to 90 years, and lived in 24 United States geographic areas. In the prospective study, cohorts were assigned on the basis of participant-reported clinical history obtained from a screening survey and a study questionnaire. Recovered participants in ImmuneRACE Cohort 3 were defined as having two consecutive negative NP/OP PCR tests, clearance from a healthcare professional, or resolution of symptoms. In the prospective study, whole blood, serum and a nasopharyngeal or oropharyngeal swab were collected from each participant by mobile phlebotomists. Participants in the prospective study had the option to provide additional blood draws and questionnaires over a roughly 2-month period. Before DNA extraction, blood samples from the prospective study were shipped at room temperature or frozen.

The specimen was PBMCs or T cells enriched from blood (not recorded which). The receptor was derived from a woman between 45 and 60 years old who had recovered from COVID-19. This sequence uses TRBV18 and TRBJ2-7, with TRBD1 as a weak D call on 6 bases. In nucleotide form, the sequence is TGTGCCAGCTCACTCAACGGACAGAACTACGAGCAGTACTTC. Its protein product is CASSLNGQNYEQYF.